The 24 T cell receptor beta chains below were found in one sample sequenced in a study of CDR3 diversity in severe acne. TCRdb called the PCR reads again in MiXCR, with one record for every CDR3 protein. The sample consists of tens of thousands of distinct CDR3 sequences, roughly 49% of them appearing once. Sequencing was carried out using blood. The receptor set was obtained from a male donor with severe acne vulgaris.

The V call is TRBV10-2, the J call TRBJ1-5; D remains unclear. The length of the CDR3 is 15 residues. V was pared by 0 bases and J by 6 bases, with 12 bases between. Germline V CDR1 and CDR2: WSHSY, SAAADI. The CDR3 coding sequence is TGCGCCAGCAGTGAGTCTGGGTATCTGGGTCAGCCCCAGCATTTT. This sequence encodes CASSESGYLGQPQHF.

Concerning this clonotype itself: No conserved phenylalanine or tryptophan ends this CDR3, so it is likely a read error. This chain links TRBV2 with TRBJ1-2; D is unclear. Trimming left V 0 bases short and J 4 bases short, with 15 bases between. The CDR3 consists of 16 residues. Germline V CDR1 and CDR2: SNHLY, FYNNEI. CDR3: CASSEALTSGGYGYTS. Here the CDR3 DNA reads TGTGCCAGCAGTGAAGCGCTCACCTCAGGAGGCTATGGCTACACCTCC.

The rearrangement links TRBV5-1 to TRBJ2-7, with 7 bases matching TRBD1. CDR1 is SGHRS, CDR2 YFSETQ, per germline. J gave up 1 base and V 4 bases, and 8 bases lay outside the gene matches. The CDR3 runs to 15 residues. CDR3 nucleotides: TGCGCCAGCAGCCAAGTAAGGACAGGTTCCTACGAGCAGTACTTC. Translating gives CASSQVRTGSYEQYF.

The chain is built from TRBV6-1 and TRBJ2-7, with 9 bases lining up with TRBD1. V lost 4 bases to trimming and J lost 5 bases; unmatched junction nucleotides: 6. The CDR3 sequence is 14 residues long. The germline V gene encodes CDR1 MNHNS and CDR2 SASEGT. CDR3 amino acids: CASSGYRGPDEQYV. CDR3 nucleotides: TGTGCCAGCAGTGGATACAGGGGGCCGGACGAGCAGTACGTC.

The chain recombines TRBV12-3 or TRBV12-4 with TRBJ1-1, with D maybe TRBD1 (6 bases). CDR3 size: 14 residues. The ends were cut back, 4 bases at V and 1 base at J, with 10 bases in the middle. In nucleotides, the CDR3 is TGTGCCAGCAGTTACAGGGAGAAGAACACTGAAGCTTTCTTT. This encodes CASSYREKNTEAFF.

A remark on this clonotype: This clone may be a read error of a much larger clone one base away. The chain links TRBV5-6 to TRBJ2-5; 10 bases fit TRBD1. The ends lost 4 bases at V and 9 bases at J; junction bases unmatched: 9. This CDR3 contains 14 residues. Germline V gene sequence: CDR1 SGHDT, CDR2 YYEEEE. This CDR3 is CASSLLGQGEAQYF. CDR3 coding DNA: TGTGCCAGCAGCCTCCTTGGACAGGGGGAGGCCCAGTACTTC. The entire variable domain, with the rest obtained from reference TRBV5-6 and TRBJ2-5, is as follows: DAGVTQSPTHLIKTRGQQVTLRCSPKSGHDTVSWYQQALGQGPQFIFQYYEEEERQRGNFPDRFSGHQFPNYSSELNVNALLLGDSALYLCASSLLGQGEAQYFGPGTRLLVL.

V gene TRBV10-3 combines with J gene TRBJ2-7, with D possibly matching TRBD1 (5 bases). The ends were cut back, 10 bases at V and 1 base at J, with 17 bases in the middle. Germline V gene sequence: CDR1 ENHRY, CDR2 SYGVKD. The CDR3 loop spans 14 amino acids. CDR3 region: CASSPERGSYEQYF. The CDR3 DNA reads TGTGCCAGCTCACCAGAAAGGGGATCCTACGAGCAGTACTTC.

This clonotype was observed a few times. This chain joins TRBV20-1 and TRBJ2-5; maybe TRBD2 (5 bases). CDR1 is DFQATT and CDR2 is SNEGSKA in the germline V gene (reference sequence). This CDR3 has 13 amino acids. Trimming cost V 5 bases and J 7 bases, with 17 bases left between them. Here the CDR3 reads CSAQAGALGTQYF. For the CDR3, the DNA is TGCAGTGCTCAGGCGGGCGCATTGGGGACCCAGTACTTC.

The chain couples TRBV5-1 to TRBJ1-1; tentative D call: TRBD1 (6 bases). V lost 3 bases and J 8 bases, leaving 14 bases between the germline ends. This CDR3 is 13 amino acids long. In germline, CDR1 is SGHRS, CDR2 YFSETQ. CDR3 in DNA: TGCGCCAGCAGCTCCGGGACAATACTAGAAGCTTTCTTT. Protein sequence: CASSSGTILEAFF.

The CDR3: CATSTVTGLNTEAFF. The DNA for the CDR3 is TGTGCCACCAGCACCGTTACAGGTCTGAACACTGAAGCTTTCTTT. This chain connects TRBV15 to TRBJ1-1; D is perhaps TRBD1 (5 bases). Germline lookup yields CDR1 LNHNV and CDR2 YYDKDF (reference sequence). The CDR3 has 15 amino acids. Between the trimmed V and J ends, which lost 4 bases and 0 bases, there was a span of 12 bases.

V gene TRBV7-8 combines with J gene TRBJ2-7; D is undetermined. CDR3 length: 13 residues. In germline, CDR1 is SGHVS, CDR2 FQNEAQ. The ends were cut back, 5 bases at V and 4 bases at J, with 12 bases in the middle. CDR3 sequence (DNA): TGTGCCAGCAGCCCGCCAGAGATGTACGAGCAGTACTTC. This encodes CASSPPEMYEQYF. The full variable domain, with the rest looked up from reference TRBV7-8 and TRBJ2-7, is GAGVSQSPRYKVAKRGQDVALRCDPISGHVSLFWYQQALGQGPEFLTYFQNEAQLDKSGLPSDRFFAERPEGSVSTLKIQRTQQEDSAVYLCASSPPEMYEQYFGPGTRLTVT.

This clonotype was counted many times. This sequence joins TRBV10-3 and TRBJ2-3; 10 positions agree with TRBD2. The CDR3 covers 16 residues. V shed 5 bases and J 6 bases; nucleotides not matched to a gene: 11. CDR1 and CDR2 from the germline V gene are ENHRY and SYGVKD. This CDR3 reads CAISFVSGRASDTQYF. CDR3 in DNA: TGTGCCATCAGTTTCGTGAGCGGGAGGGCGTCCGATACGCAGTATTTT.

This clonotype was found many times. The rearrangement uses TRBV5-1 and TRBJ2-3; 9 nucleotides align to TRBD1. Germline trimming cut 1 base from V and 3 bases from J; bases unmatched to any gene: 9. CDR3 size: 17 residues. Germline V gene lookup returns CDR1 SGHRS and CDR2 YFSETQ. The CDR3 DNA reads as TGCGCCAGCAGCTTGACCTATACAGGGGGCGCGACAGATACGCAGTATTTT. This encodes CASSLTYTGGATDTQYF.

This clonotype came up a few times. Relative to the germline gene, one junction end is altered; a read error may explain this. The rearrangement links TRBV29-1 to TRBJ1-2; D not resolved. Germline CDR1 is SQVTM and CDR2 is ANQGSEA. This CDR3 has 13 residues. The CDR3 spells CSVVPAENYGHTF. The CDR3 DNA is TGCAGCGTTGTCCCGGCAGAGAACTATGGCCACACCTTC.

V usage is TRBV7-9 and J usage is TRBJ1-1; no definite D call. Between the trimmed V and J ends, which lost 5 bases and 6 bases, there was a span of 10 bases. CDR1 is SEHNR, CDR2 FQNEAQ, per germline (reference sequence). This CDR3 has 12 amino acids. The CDR3 region is CASSGNRAEAFF. CDR3 sequence (DNA): TGTGCCAGCAGCGGGAACCGGGCTGAAGCTTTCTTT.

The J gene is TRBJ1-4, the V gene TRBV9; maybe TRBD1 (5 bases). Trimming cost V 2 bases and J 2 bases, with 10 bases left between them. CDR1 is SGDLS and CDR2 is YYNGEE in the germline V gene. CDR3 length: 15 residues. Here the CDR3 DNA reads TGTGCCAGCAGCGTCGGGGGGGGGACTAATGAAAAACTGTTTTTT. This codes for CASSVGGGTNEKLFF.

The chain carries TRBV6-1 and TRBJ1-5, with D perhaps matching TRBD1 (6 bases). Trimming removed 2 bases at V and 2 bases at J, with 13 bases between. From germline, CDR1 is MNHNS and CDR2 SASEGT. The length of the CDR3 is 16 residues. The CDR3 loop reads CASSERGRGGNQPQHF. The CDR3 DNA is TGTGCCAGCAGTGAACGGGGCAGGGGCGGCAATCAGCCCCAGCATTTT.

Points on this clonotype: A read error may be the cause here, since a much bigger clone is one base away. V and J are TRBV2 and TRBJ1-5; 8 bases agree with TRBD1. Trimming at V came to 2 bases and at J to 10 bases, leaving 13 bases not matched to a gene. There are 16 residues in the CDR3. Germline lookup yields CDR1 SNHLY and CDR2 FYNNEI. CDR3 bases: TGTGCCAGCAGTGAATCATCCTGGACAGGGCCTTTCCCCCAGCATTTT. This gives the protein CASSESSWTGPFPQHF.

The rearrangement joins TRBV13 to TRBJ2-7, with 10 bases matching TRBD1. Germline V lookup: CDR1 PRHDT, CDR2 FYEKMQ (reference sequence). The junction had 7 bases not matched to a gene; V was cut back by 5 bases and J by 0 bases. This CDR3 region has 16 residues. In DNA form, the CDR3 reads TGTGCCAGCAGCCGGGGACAGGGGCCTTACTCCTACGAGCAGTACTTC. This encodes CASSRGQGPYSYEQYF.

This rearrangement joins TRBV14 to TRBJ2-7, with 10 bases that match TRBD1. The J segment lost 0 bases and the V segment lost 2 bases, leaving 4 bases of the junction unmatched. The CDR3 is 16 amino acids. The germline gives CDR1 SGHDN, CDR2 FVKESK. CDR3 coding DNA: TGTGCCAGCAGCCAACTTGGGACAGGGGTCTCCTACGAGCAGTACTTC. It encodes CASSQLGTGVSYEQYF.

This clonotype was counted many times. The chain is built from TRBV19 and TRBJ1-2; unclear D gene. The germline CDR1 and CDR2 sequences are LNHDA and SQIVND (reference sequence). The CDR3 loop spans 12 amino acids. Trimming removed 5 bases from V and 2 bases from J, with 6 bases in between. The CDR3 coding sequence is TGTGCCAGTAGTTTGCTGAACTATGGCTACACCTTC. Translating gives CASSLLNYGYTF.

This clonotype was counted ten times or more. The genes are TRBV20-1 and TRBJ2-5, with 9 nucleotides matching TRBD2. CDR1 DFQATT and CDR2 SNEGSKA come from the germline V gene (reference sequence). The CDR3 loop spans 14 amino acids. Trimming took 1 base from V and 5 from J; bases not matched to a gene: 5. The chain's CDR3 is CSARGGRAAETQYF. CDR3 bases: TGCAGTGCTAGAGGCGGGAGGGCTGCTGAGACCCAGTACTTC.

Remarks on this clonotype: It may be a read error: a sequence one base away is much more abundant. This chain uses TRBV19 with TRBJ2-1, with TRBD2 matching 11 bases. CDR3 length: 12 amino acids. CDR1 is LNHDA, CDR2 SQIVND, per germline (reference sequence). The DNA for the CDR3 is TGTGTCAGTAGGGGACTAGCGGATGAGCAGTTCTTC. It is translated as CVSRGLADEQFF. The full variable domain, in which reference TRBV19 and TRBJ2-1 provide the parts outside the CDR3, is DGGITQSPKYLFRKEGQNVTLSCEQNLNHDAMYWYRQDPGQGLRLIYYSQIVNDFQKGDIAEGYSVSREKKESFPLTVTSAQKNPTAFYLCVSRGLADEQFFGPGTRLTVL.

The J gene is TRBJ1-1, the V gene TRBV19; possibly TRBD1 for D (5 bases). The V end was cut by 5 bases, the J end by 0 bases, with 19 bases between. The germline V gene has CDR1 LNHDA and CDR2 SQIVND (reference sequence). There are 17 residues in the CDR3. CDR3 amino acids: CASSANGEGTMNTEAFF. The CDR3, as DNA: TGTGCCAGTAGTGCTAACGGGGAAGGGACGATGAACACTGAAGCTTTCTTT.